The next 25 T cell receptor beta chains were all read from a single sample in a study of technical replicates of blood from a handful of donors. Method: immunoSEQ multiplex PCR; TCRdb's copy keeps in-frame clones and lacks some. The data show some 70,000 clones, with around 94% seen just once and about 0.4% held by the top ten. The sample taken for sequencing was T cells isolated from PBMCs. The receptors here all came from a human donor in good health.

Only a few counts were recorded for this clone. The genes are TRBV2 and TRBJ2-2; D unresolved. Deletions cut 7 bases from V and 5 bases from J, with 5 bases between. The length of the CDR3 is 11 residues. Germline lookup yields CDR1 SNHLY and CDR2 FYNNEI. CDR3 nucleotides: TGTGCCAGCACCAGAACCGGGGAGCTGTTTTTT. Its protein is CASTRTGELFF.

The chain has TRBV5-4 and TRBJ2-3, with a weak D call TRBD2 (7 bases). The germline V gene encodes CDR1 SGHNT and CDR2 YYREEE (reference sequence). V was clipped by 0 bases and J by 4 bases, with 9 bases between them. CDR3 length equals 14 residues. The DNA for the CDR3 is TGTGCCAGCAGCTTGGGGGGGGGCTCAGATACGCAGTATTTT. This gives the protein CASSLGGGSDTQYF.

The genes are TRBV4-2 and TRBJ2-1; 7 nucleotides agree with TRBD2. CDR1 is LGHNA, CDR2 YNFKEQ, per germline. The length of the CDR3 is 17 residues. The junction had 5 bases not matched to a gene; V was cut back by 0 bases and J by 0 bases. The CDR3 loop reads CASSQDLGGSSYNEQFF. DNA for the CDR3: TGTGCCAGCAGCCAAGATCTTGGCGGGAGCTCCTACAATGAGCAGTTCTTC.

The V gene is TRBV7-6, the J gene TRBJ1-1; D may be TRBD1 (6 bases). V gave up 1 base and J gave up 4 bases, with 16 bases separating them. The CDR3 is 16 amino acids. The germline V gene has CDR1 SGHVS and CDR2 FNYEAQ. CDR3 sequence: CASSLEAQGKGTEAFF. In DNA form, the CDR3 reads TGTGCCAGCAGCTTAGAGGCTCAGGGGAAGGGCACTGAAGCTTTCTTT.

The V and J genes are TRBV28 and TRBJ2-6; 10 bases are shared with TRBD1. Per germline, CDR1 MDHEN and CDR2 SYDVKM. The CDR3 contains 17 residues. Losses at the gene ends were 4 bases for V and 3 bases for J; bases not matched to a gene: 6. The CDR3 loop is CASSSGTGDFGANVLTF. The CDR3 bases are TGTGCCAGCAGTTCCGGGACAGGGGATTTTGGGGCCAACGTCCTGACTTTC.

The CDR3 DNA reads TGCGCCAGCAGCTTGGGACAGCCCCTGTACGAGCAGTACTTC. It translates to CASSLGQPLYEQYF. The V call is TRBV5-1, the J call TRBJ2-7; possible D gene TRBD1, 5 bases. CDR1 is SGHRS and CDR2 is YFSETQ in the germline V gene. V was cut by 0 bases and J by 4 bases, with 11 bases left in between. The CDR3 covers 14 residues.

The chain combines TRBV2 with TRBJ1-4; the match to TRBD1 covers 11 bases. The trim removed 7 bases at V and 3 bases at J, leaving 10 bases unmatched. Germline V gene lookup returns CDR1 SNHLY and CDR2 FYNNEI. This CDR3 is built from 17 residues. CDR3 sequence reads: CASKFPGQGGPNEKLFF. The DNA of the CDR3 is TGTGCCAGCAAATTTCCGGGACAGGGGGGACCTAATGAAAAACTGTTTTTT. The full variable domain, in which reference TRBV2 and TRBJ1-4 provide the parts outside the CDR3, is EPEVTQTPSHQVTQMGQEVILRCVPISNHLYFYWYRQILGQKVEFLVSFYNNEISEKSEIFDDQFSVERPDGSNFTLKIRSTKLEDSAMYFCASKFPGQGGPNEKLFFGSGTQLSVL.

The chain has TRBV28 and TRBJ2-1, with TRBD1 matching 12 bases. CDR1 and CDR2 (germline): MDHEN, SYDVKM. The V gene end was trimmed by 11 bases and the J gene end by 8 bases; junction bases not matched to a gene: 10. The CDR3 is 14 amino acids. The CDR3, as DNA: TGTGCCGTACGCGGGGGACAGGGGGCCTATGAGCAGTTCTTC. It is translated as CAVRGGQGAYEQFF.

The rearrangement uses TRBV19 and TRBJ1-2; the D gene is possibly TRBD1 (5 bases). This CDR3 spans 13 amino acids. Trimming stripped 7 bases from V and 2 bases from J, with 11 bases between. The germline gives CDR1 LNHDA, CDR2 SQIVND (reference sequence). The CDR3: CASNSDNNYGYTF. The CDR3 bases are TGTGCCAGTAATTCGGACAACAACTATGGCTACACCTTC.

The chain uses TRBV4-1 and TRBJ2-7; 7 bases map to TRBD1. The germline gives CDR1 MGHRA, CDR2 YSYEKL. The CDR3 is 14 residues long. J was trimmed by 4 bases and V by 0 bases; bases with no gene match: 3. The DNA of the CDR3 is TGCGCCAGCAGCCAAGAACAGGGGAAGTACGAGCAGTACTTC. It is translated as CASSQEQGKYEQYF.

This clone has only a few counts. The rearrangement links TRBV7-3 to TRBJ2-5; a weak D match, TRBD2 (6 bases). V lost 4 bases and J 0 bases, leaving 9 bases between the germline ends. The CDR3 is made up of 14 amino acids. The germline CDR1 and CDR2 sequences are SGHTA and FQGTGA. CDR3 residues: CASSCRDYQETQYF. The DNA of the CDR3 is TGTGCCAGCAGCTGTCGGGACTACCAAGAGACCCAGTACTTC.

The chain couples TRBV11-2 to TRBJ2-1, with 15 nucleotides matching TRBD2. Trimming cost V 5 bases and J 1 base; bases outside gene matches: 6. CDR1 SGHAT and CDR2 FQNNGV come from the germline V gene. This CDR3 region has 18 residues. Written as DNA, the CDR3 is TGTGCCAGCAGCCAACCGGGACTAGCGGGAGGATCCTACAATGAGCAGTTCTTC. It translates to CASSQPGLAGGSYNEQFF. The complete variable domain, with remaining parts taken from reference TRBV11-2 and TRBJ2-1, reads EAGVAQSPRYKIIEKRQSVAFWCNPISGHATLYWYQQILGQGPKLLIQFQNNGVVDDSQLPKDRFSAERLKGVDSTLKIQPAKLEDSAVYLCASSQPGLAGGSYNEQFFGPGTRLTVL.

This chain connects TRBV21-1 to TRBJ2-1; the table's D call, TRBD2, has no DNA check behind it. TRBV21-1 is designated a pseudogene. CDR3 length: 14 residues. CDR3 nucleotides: TGTGCCAGCAGCAATACTAGCGGGAACAATGAGCAGTTCTTC. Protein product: CASSNTSGNNEQFF.

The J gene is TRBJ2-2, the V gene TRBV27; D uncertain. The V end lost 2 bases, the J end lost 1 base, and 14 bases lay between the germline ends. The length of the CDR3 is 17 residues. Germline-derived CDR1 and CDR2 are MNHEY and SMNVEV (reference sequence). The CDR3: CASSLIWNSGNTGELFF. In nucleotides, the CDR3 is TGTGCCAGCAGTTTAATCTGGAATTCAGGGAACACCGGGGAGCTGTTTTTT.

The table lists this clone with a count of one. Here the CDR3 DNA reads TGCGCCAGCAATCCGCGGCAGGGATCAAACACCGGGGAGCTGTTTTTT. It encodes CASNPRQGSNTGELFF. The rearrangement links TRBV5-1 to TRBJ2-2; D is perhaps TRBD1 (5 bases). The CDR3 covers 16 residues. The germline V and J ends were trimmed by 6 bases and 2 bases, with 17 bases remaining between them. Germline V CDR1 and CDR2: SGHRS, YFSETQ.

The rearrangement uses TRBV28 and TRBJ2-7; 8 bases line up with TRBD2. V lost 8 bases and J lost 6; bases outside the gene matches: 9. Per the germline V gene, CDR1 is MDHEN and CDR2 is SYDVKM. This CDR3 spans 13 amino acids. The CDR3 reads CASERGWSGEQYF. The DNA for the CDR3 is TGTGCCAGCGAGCGGGGGTGGTCCGGCGAGCAGTACTTC.

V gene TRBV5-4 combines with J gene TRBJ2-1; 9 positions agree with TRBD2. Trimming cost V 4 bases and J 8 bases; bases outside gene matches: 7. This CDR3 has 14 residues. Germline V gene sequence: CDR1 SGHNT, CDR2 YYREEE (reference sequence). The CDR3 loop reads CASSRGLATDEQFF. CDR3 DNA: TGTGCCAGCAGCAGAGGACTAGCGACGGATGAGCAGTTCTTC.

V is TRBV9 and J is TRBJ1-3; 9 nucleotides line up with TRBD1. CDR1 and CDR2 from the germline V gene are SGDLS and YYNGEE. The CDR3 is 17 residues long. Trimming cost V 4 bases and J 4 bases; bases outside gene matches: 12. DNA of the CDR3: TGTGCCAGCAGCCTAGAGGGGGGACAGGGATCCGGAAACACCATATATTTT. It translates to CASSLEGGQGSGNTIYF. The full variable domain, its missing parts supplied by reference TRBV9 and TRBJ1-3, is DSGVTQTPKHLITATGQRVTLRCSPRSGDLSVYWYQQSLDQGLQFLIQYYNGEERAKGNILERFSAQQFPDLHSELNLSSLELGDSALYFCASSLEGGQGSGNTIYFGEGSWLTVV.

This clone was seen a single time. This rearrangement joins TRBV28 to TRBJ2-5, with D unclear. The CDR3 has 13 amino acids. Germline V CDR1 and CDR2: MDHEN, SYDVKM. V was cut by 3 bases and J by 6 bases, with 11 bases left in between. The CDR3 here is CASSFGSLKTQYF. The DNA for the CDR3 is TGTGCCAGCAGTTTTGGTAGCTTAAAGACCCAGTACTTC.

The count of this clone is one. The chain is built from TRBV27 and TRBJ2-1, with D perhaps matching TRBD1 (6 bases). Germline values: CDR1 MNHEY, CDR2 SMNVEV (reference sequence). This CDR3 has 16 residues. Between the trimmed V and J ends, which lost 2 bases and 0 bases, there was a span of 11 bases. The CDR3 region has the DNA TGTGCCAGCAGTTTAACAACAGGGCGCTCCTACAATGAGCAGTTCTTC. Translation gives CASSLTTGRSYNEQFF.

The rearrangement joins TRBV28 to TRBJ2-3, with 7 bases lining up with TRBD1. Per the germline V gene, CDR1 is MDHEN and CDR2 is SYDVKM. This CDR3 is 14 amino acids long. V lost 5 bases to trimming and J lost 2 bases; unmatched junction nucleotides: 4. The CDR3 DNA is TGTGCCAGCAGTCAGACAGGGAACACAGATACGCAGTATTTT. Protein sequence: CASSQTGNTDTQYF.

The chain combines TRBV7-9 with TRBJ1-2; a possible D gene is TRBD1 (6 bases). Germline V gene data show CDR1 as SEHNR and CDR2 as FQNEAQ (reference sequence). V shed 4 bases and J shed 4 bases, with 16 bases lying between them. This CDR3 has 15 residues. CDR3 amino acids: CASSYGWGLSYGYTF. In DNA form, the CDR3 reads TGTGCCAGCAGCTACGGGTGGGGGCTTAGCTATGGCTACACCTTC.

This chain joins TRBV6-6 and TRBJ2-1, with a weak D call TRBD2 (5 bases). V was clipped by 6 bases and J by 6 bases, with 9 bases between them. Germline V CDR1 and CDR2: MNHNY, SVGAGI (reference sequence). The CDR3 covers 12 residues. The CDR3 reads CASSNEGNEQFF. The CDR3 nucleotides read TGTGCCAGCAGCAATGAGGGCAATGAGCAGTTCTTC.

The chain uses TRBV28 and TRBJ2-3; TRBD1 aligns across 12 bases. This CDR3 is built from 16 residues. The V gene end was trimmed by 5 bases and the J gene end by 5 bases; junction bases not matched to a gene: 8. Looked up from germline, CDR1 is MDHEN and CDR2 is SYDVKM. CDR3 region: CASSGRDRGLLDTQYF. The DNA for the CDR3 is TGTGCCAGCAGTGGCCGGGACAGGGGGCTTTTAGATACGCAGTATTTT.

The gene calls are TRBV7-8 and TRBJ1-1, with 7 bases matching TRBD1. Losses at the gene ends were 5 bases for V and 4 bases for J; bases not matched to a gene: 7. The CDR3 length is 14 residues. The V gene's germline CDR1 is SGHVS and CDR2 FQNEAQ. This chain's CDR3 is CASSVRTGITEAFF. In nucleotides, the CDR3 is TGTGCCAGCAGCGTACGGACAGGCATCACTGAAGCTTTCTTT.